A selection of T cell receptor beta chains follows, all from one sample in a study of identical twins' blood T cells. One entry per CDR3 protein, called by TCRdb with MiXCR from the 5' RACE reads. Of roughly 380,000 distinct CDR3 sequences listed, around 30% are singletons. Sequencing used PBMCs. These receptors all stem from a woman aged 18 to 55 in good health. Both conserved end residues are part of each CDR3. A D gene is named only where the DNA matches it firmly. Clone size appears in some rows only: once, few, many, or a class for an expanded clone.

J: TRBJ2-1; V: TRBV5-5; size: few; D: .; DNA: TGTGCCAGCAGCTTGCTTGGGAACCCCTACAATGAGCAGTTCTTC; CDR3: CASSLLGNPYNEQFF
J: TRBJ1-1; V: TRBV5-1; size: .; D: .; DNA: TGCGCCAGCAGCTCGGGAGTTGTGAACACTGAAGCTTTCTTT; CDR3: CASSSGVVNTEAFF
J: TRBJ1-4; V: TRBV2; size: few; D: .; DNA: TGTGCCAGCAGTGGCCAGGACGGAAAACTGTTTTTT; CDR3: CASSGQDGKLFF
J: TRBJ2-1; V: TRBV2; size: .; D: TRBD2; DNA: TGTGCCAGCACCACTAGCGGGGATGAGCAGTTCTTC; CDR3: CASTTSGDEQFF
J: TRBJ2-7; V: TRBV20-1; size: many; D: TRBD2; DNA: TGCAGTGCTAGAGTAGCGGGGAACTACGAGCAGTACTTC; CDR3: CSARVAGNYEQYF
J: TRBJ2-3; V: TRBV2; size: few; D: .; DNA: TGTGCCAGCAGCCGCGAGACCACAGATACGCAGTATTTT; CDR3: CASSRETTDTQYF
J: TRBJ2-1; V: TRBV2; size: many; D: .; DNA: TGTGCCAGCAACCAACCGTTTAAGTACAATGAGCAGTTCTTC; CDR3: CASNQPFKYNEQFF
J: TRBJ1-2; V: TRBV5-1; size: .; D: .; DNA: TGCGCCAGCAGCCAACCCCCGATCAGTGGCTACACCTTC; CDR3: CASSQPPISGYTF
J: TRBJ2-1; V: TRBV6-6; size: .; D: .; DNA: TGTGCCAGCAGTTACCTAGATTCCTCCTACAATGAGCAGTTCTTC; CDR3: CASSYLDSSYNEQFF
J: TRBJ1-2; V: TRBV27; size: few; D: TRBD1; DNA: TGTGCCAGCAGTCAGGGGGCTTTCTATGGCTACACCTTC; CDR3: CASSQGAFYGYTF
J: TRBJ2-1; V: TRBV5-6; size: .; D: .; DNA: TGTGCCAGCAGCCCGAAGACCGGGAAGTTCTTC; CDR3: CASSPKTGKFF
J: TRBJ2-7; V: TRBV20-1; size: .; D: TRBD2; DNA: TGCAGTGCTAGGAGGGACTACTACGAGCAGTACTTC; CDR3: CSARRDYYEQYF
J: TRBJ1-1; V: TRBV19; size: few; D: .; DNA: TGTGCCAGTAGCCCCCCAGGGTTTTTGACTGAAGCTTTCTTT; CDR3: CASSPPGFLTEAFF
J: TRBJ2-2; V: TRBV29-1; size: .; D: .; DNA: TGCAGCGTTAGGGCAGTCCATACCGGGGAGCTGTTTTTT; CDR3: CSVRAVHTGELFF
J: TRBJ1-5; V: TRBV9; size: few; D: TRBD1; DNA: TGTGTCAGCAGCGGAGATAAGGGACAGGTCAATCAGCCCCAGCATTTT; CDR3: CVSSGDKGQVNQPQHF
J: TRBJ1-1; V: TRBV5-1; size: .; D: .; DNA: TGCGCCAGCAGCTTGATCACTCCGATGAACACTGAAGCTTCCTTT; CDR3: CASSLITPMNTEASF
J: TRBJ1-1; V: TRBV12-3/TRBV12-4; size: once; D: .; DNA: TGTGCCAGCAGTTTTAACAGCATGAACACTGGAGCTTTCTTT; CDR3: CASSFNSMNTGAFF
J: TRBJ1-2; V: TRBV29-1; size: .; D: .; DNA: TGCAGCGTGCGGCCCAGAGGATATGGCTACACCTTC; CDR3: CSVRPRGYGYTF
J: TRBJ2-7; V: TRBV6-5; size: .; D: .; DNA: TGTGCCAGCAGTTACCCAATACAGGGATACGAGCAGTACTTC; CDR3: CASSYPIQGYEQYF
J: TRBJ2-3; V: TRBV5-8; size: few; D: .; DNA: TGTGCCAGCAGCCCGTATAATACGCAGTATTTT; CDR3: CASSPYNTQYF
J: TRBJ1-1; V: TRBV5-1; size: few; D: .; DNA: TGCGCCAGCAGCGGAGTCACCGGGAGGAACACTGAAGCTTTCTTT; CDR3: CASSGVTGRNTEAFF
J: TRBJ2-1; V: TRBV12-5; size: .; D: .; DNA: TGTGCTAGTGGTTTGCCACACCCTAACAAGAGCTCCTACAATGAGCAGTTCTTC; CDR3: CASGLPHPNKSSYNEQFF
J: TRBJ2-3; V: TRBV6-5; size: .; D: TRBD2; DNA: TGTGCCAGCAGTTACAGGCGGGGGGCCACAGATACGCAGTATTTT; CDR3: CASSYRRGATDTQYF
J: TRBJ2-1; V: TRBV7-9; size: many; D: .; DNA: TGTGCCAGCAGCCCCGGACAGAGCCCCTACAATGAGCAGTTCTTC; CDR3: CASSPGQSPYNEQFF
J: TRBJ1-5; V: TRBV3-1; size: .; D: TRBD1; DNA: TGTGCCAGCAGCCCTCCCGACAGGGGGTTGTGCCATAGCAATCAGCCCCAGCATTTT; CDR3: CASSPPDRGLCHSNQPQHF
J: TRBJ1-1; V: TRBV20-1; size: many; D: .; DNA: TGCAGTGCTAGAGATCCCGGCAGGCTCACTGAAGCTTTCTTT; CDR3: CSARDPGRLTEAFF
J: TRBJ1-2; V: TRBV29-1; size: .; D: .; DNA: TGCAGCGTTGACAAAGGGATATATGGCTACACCTTC; CDR3: CSVDKGIYGYTF
J: TRBJ1-5; V: TRBV11-2; size: many; D: .; DNA: TGTGCCAGCAGCTATAGGTCTCATCAGCCCCAGCATTTT; CDR3: CASSYRSHQPQHF
J: TRBJ1-4; V: TRBV5-1; size: few; D: TRBD1; DNA: TGCGCCAGCAGCCCATTTACGGGACAGGATGAAAAACTGTTTTTT; CDR3: CASSPFTGQDEKLFF
J: TRBJ1-2; V: TRBV5-1; size: few; D: .; DNA: TGCGCCAGCAGCTTTGACTTGGAGTATGGCTACACCTTC; CDR3: CASSFDLEYGYTF
J: TRBJ1-5; V: TRBV15; size: .; D: TRBD1; DNA: TGTGCCACCAGCAGATCTTCCCTGACAGGGGGAGGGAATCAGCCCCAGCATTTT; CDR3: CATSRSSLTGGGNQPQHF
J: TRBJ1-1; V: TRBV5-1; size: .; D: TRBD1; DNA: TGCGCCAGCAGCTTGGGGGACAGGGGGCCTTTGAACACTGAAGCTTTCTTT; CDR3: CASSLGDRGPLNTEAFF
J: TRBJ1-1; V: TRBV4-3; size: .; D: .; DNA: TGCGCCAGCAGCCCTGCAGACTGGGGGACTGAAGCTTTCTTT; CDR3: CASSPADWGTEAFF
J: TRBJ1-1; V: TRBV25-1; size: many; D: .; DNA: TGTGCCAGCAGTGAATGGGCCACGGGGACTGAAGCTTTCTTT; CDR3: CASSEWATGTEAFF
J: TRBJ2-1; V: TRBV20-1; size: many; D: TRBD2; DNA: TGCAGTGCCTTAAGCGGGACTGAGCACAATGAGCAGTTCTTC; CDR3: CSALSGTEHNEQFF